Following are 5 T cell receptor beta chains from one sample sequenced in a study of T cell responses to AZD1222 COVID-19 vaccine. Profiling relied on immunoSEQ multiplex PCR, and the TCRdb table lists in-frame clones only, not all of them. The sample lists about 160,000 clones, roughly 90% occurring once. The material was peripheral blood, obtained 28 days after the second AZD1222 dose. These receptors were obtained from an adult who received the AZD1222 COVID-19 vaccine.

The rearrangement links TRBV20-1 to TRBJ2-5; D tentatively reads TRBD1 or TRBD2 (5 bases each). Germline CDR1 is DFQATT and CDR2 is SNEGSKA (reference sequence). The CDR3 has 10 residues. Trimming removed 7 bases from V and 4 bases from J, with 7 bases in between. CDR3 coding DNA: TGCAGTGTTGGGGGAGAGACCCAGTACTTC. Protein product: CSVGGETQYF.

V is TRBV6-5 and J is TRBJ1-2, with D maybe TRBD1 (6 bases). Trimming cost V 6 bases and J 2 bases, with 13 bases left between them. Germline V gene lookup returns CDR1 MNHEY and CDR2 SVGAGI. CDR3 length: 14 residues. The CDR3 DNA reads as TGTGCCAGCAGAGCAACAGGGCCCAACTATGGCTACACCTTC. This gives the protein CASRATGPNYGYTF.

The chain joins TRBV7-9 to TRBJ1-4; D possibly corresponds to TRBD1 (5 bases). Trimming stripped 5 bases from V and 0 bases from J, with 13 bases between. The germline CDR1 and CDR2 sequences are SEHNR and FQNEAQ (reference sequence). CDR3 length: 16 amino acids. CDR3: CASSIRQPTTNEKLFF. Here the CDR3 DNA reads TGTGCCAGCAGCATAAGACAGCCGACAACTAATGAAAAACTGTTTTTT. The variable domain in full, with the rest retrieved from reference TRBV7-9 and TRBJ1-4, is DTGVSQNPRHKITKRGQNVTFRCDPISEHNRLYWYRQTLGQGPEFLTYFQNEAQLEKSRLLSDRFSAERPKGSFSTLEIQRTEQGDSAMYLCASSIRQPTTNEKLFFGSGTQLSVL.

This chain joins TRBV19 and TRBJ1-2; 8 bases are shared with TRBD1. This CDR3 region has 15 residues. The junction had 12 bases not matched to a gene; V was cut back by 7 bases and J by 5 bases. CDR1 is LNHDA and CDR2 is SQIVND in the germline V gene (reference sequence). The CDR3 reads CASNPWTGTYYGYTF. CDR3 sequence (DNA): TGTGCCAGTAACCCATGGACAGGGACTTATTATGGCTACACCTTC.

The chain carries TRBV15 and TRBJ1-2, with 10 bases fitting TRBD1. The CDR3 runs to 14 residues. Looked up from germline, CDR1 is LNHNV and CDR2 is YYDKDF (reference sequence). After removal of 7 bases from V and 8 bases from J, the junction contained 10 bases not matched to a gene. The CDR3 region has the DNA TGTGCCACCACCCCGGACAGGGGGTCTGAAGGCTACACCTTC. As protein: CATTPDRGSEGYTF.